This T cell receptor (beta chain) appears in the sequencing data of a study of T-cell memory formation after mild COVID-19. On the study more broadly: Largely donor-specific sequence clusters came from two donors. General study findings and limits: Researchers found some responding clones in pre-infection memory, a sign that cross-reactive memory joined.

In this sample, this clonotype turned up a few times. Its antigen is currently unknown. TCRdb itself ran the 5' RACE reads through MiXCR, one entry per CDR3 protein. This table has roughly 110,000 distinct CDR3 sequences, about a sixth appearing once. V was pared by 3 bases and J by 0 bases, with 2 bases of the junction left unmatched. The CDR3 has 13 amino acids. Germline loops: CDR1 SQVTM, CDR2 ANQGSEA. The sequence was obtained from an adult woman who had mild COVID-19 (a few samples of this study predate the infection). Cell type and time point are not known. The chain has TRBV29-1 and TRBJ2-7; 7 bases match TRBD1. Material: PBMCs or a T cell subset sorted from them (not recorded which). The CDR3 sequence: CSVEDRSSYEQYF. CDR3 in DNA: TGCAGCGTTGAGGACAGGTCCTCCTACGAGCAGTACTTC.